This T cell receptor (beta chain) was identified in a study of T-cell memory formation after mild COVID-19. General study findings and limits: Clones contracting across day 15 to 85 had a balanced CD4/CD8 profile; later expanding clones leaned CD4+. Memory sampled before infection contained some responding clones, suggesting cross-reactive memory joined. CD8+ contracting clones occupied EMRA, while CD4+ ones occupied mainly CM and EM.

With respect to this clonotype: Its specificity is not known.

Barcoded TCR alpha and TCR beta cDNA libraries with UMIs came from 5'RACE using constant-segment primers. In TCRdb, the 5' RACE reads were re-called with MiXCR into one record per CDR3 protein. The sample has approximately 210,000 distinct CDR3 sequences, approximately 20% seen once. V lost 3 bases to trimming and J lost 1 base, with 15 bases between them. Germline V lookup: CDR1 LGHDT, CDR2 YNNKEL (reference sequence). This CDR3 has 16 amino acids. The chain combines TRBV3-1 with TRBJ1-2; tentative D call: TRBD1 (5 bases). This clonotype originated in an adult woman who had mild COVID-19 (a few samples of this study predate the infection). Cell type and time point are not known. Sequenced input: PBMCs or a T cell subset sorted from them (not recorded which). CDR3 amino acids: CASSQDGQGINYGYTF. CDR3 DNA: TGTGCCAGCAGCCAGGATGGTCAGGGCATTAACTATGGCTACACCTTC.